Listed here is a single T cell receptor beta chain. Its antigen is currently unknown. The data were obtained in a study of T cell repertoires in aging, cancer and after chemotherapy. The overall study: Donor ages fell into six groups from 30 or younger up to 70 or older. Repeat sampling of healthy donors over several months to years showed clear clonal overlap.

Study-level results: Loss of evenness, beyond lost richness, contributed to age-related TCR diversity decline in cancer patients.

Amplification of TCR beta used genomic DNA extracted from peripheral blood. Germline-derived CDR1 and CDR2 are LGHNA and YNFKEQ. V trimming: 4 bases; J trimming: 4 bases; junction bases outside the gene matches: 9. The CDR3 is made up of 15 amino acids. A mixed TRB-A/B primer pool amplified rearranged TRB by multiplex touch-down PCR. Each CDR3 protein is one row after TCRdb ran MiXCR on the multiplex PCR reads. Seen here are 9,500 to 11,000 distinct CDR3 sequences, 42% observed once, and the top ten hold 7% to 9.5%. The origin of this receptor is a human donor in good health. Sequenced material: blood. V usage is TRBV4-2 and J usage is TRBJ1-2, with 7 bases that match TRBD1. The CDR3 DNA follows: TGTGCCAGCAGCCCGGGGGACAGCCTAAGCTATGGCTACACCTTC. Its translation is CASSPGDSLSYGYTF.